This T cell receptor beta chain was identified during a study of blood T cells in healthy people across ages (dated by TCRdb to about 2015). For the study in its entirety: In model experiments, roughly one uniquely barcoded TCR beta cDNA molecule per two T cells was captured by template switching. The study measured age-related changes in TCR beta repertoire diversity using deep sequencing normalized with unique cDNA molecular identifiers. Four age groups were formed from the donors: young (average 16 years), middle-aged (approximately 40), aged (62) and long-lived (approximately 78). To avoid experimental bias, donors of different ages were randomly spread across the sequencing lanes. For two donors (one aged 18 to 30 and one aged 80 or older), the study analyzed two additional independent replicas of 1 million unique cDNA reads from the same blood draw. Broad study findings and their caveats: The long-lived group showed more naive CD4+ T cells, fewer expanded clones and increased TCR diversity than the aged group, suggesting age selection. Observed TCR beta diversity correlated strongly with the percentage of naive T cells measured by flow cytometry. Because the CMV infection status of the donors was unknown, age-related changes in expanded clonotypes may potentially have been confounded. Estimates of total diversity from one million sequenced T cells were regarded as lower bounds and underestimates. Conclusive comparison of naive and antigen-experienced compartments was prevented by the profiling of bulk unsorted PBMCs. As age increased, observed TCR beta diversity per million T cells dropped in a roughly linear way, and a significant reduction was already evident by age roughly 40.

As regards this clonotype: Its recognized antigen is unknown. The input lacks base qualities; no much larger clone sits a single base away.

The donors were 40 or so Caucasian individuals from Russia, aged roughly 6 to 90 years, who were systemically healthy. About 9.6 milliliters of peripheral blood were collected from each donor into EDTA-treated Vacutainer tubes. Ficoll-Paque density-gradient centrifugation was used to isolate PBMCs, with at least 7 million obtained per sample. Total RNA was extracted from PBMCs with Trizol reagent, with at least 6 micrograms obtained per sample. For every donor, flow cytometry on a PBMC aliquot measured the percentage of naive CD45RAhigh/CD27high T cells. CDR3 length: 16 amino acids, cysteine to phenylalanine. Just the 48-base CDR3 DNA is kept, in frame starting at base 1. At the junction V is shortened by 8 bases and J by 0 bases, with 17 bases in between. CDR1 and CDR2 were assigned from the germline V gene as MNHEY and SVGEGT. Receptors were amplified or captured by 5' RACE. Sequenced on an Illumina HiSeq 2500. A second PCR of roughly 7 to 11 cycles was performed with a sample-barcoded 5' primer and a J-beta primer mix. A template-switch 5' adaptor carrying 12 random nucleotides introduced a unique molecular identifier onto each TCR beta cDNA molecule. Each sample yielded at least 2.5 million CDR3-containing paired-end reads. First-strand cDNA was synthesized from all RNA with the Mint cDNA synthesis kit, primed by a TRBC-specific oligonucleotide. Following uracil-DNA glycosylase treatment, a first 18-cycle PCR with universal primers M1SS and BC2_uni_R was performed on all cDNA. The study's own analysis went as follows. Each sample was normalized by randomly selecting 1 million high-quality reads, each carrying a distinct molecular identifier. Instead of being binned into consensus sequences, reads with shared molecular identifiers were discarded. MiTCR, run with a Q25 quality threshold and the strictest error-elimination algorithm, handled CDR3 identification, clonotype clustering and error correction. A nonparametric unseen species model using Euler transformation provided a lower-bound estimate of total TCR beta diversity. TCRdb trimmed public reads at Q25 via fastp, called clones via MiXCR and kept in-frame beta chains. Under each unique CDR3 protein, matching rows form one entry showing the most common genes and DNA. TCRdb, rather than the study authors, made the V and J calls. This sample lists hundreds of thousands of distinct CDR3 sequences; more than 50% were detected once. The ten most abundant clones make up around a quarter of the sample.

This chain joins TRBV6-2 or TRBV6-3 to TRBJ2-1; perhaps TRBD1 is the D gene, with 5 bases matching. This receptor was taken from a man between 40 and 49 years old in good health. Sequencing was done on a sample of blood. The base sequence is TGTGCCAGCTACGACCAAACAGGTAGCTCCTACAATGAGCAGTTCTTC. Its amino acids are CASYDQTGSSYNEQFF.